The clone carrying this TCR beta chain showed up many times. What it binds is not known. The record originates from a study of CD8 T cells in ankylosing spondylitis. Whole-study results and caveats: Ankylosing spondylitis blood appeared to be characterized by a TCR beta motif of about eight highly homologous variants.

By quantitative 5'-RACE with molecular barcodes, the TCR beta libraries were made. Each CDR3 protein gets one entry after TCRdb re-called the 5' RACE reads with MiXCR. Of 270,000 or so distinct CDR3 sequences listed, about a sixth were seen once; the top ten hold over 25%. The V end was cut by 4 bases, the J end by 2 bases, with 6 bases between. CDR1 and CDR2 from the germline V gene are MNHEY and SMNVEV (reference sequence). The CDR3 is made up of 13 amino acids. This chain uses TRBV27 with TRBJ2-1; D possibly corresponds to TRBD2 (6 bases). Sequenced sample: blood, either unsorted or a sorted T cell fraction (not recorded which). The TCR sequence derives from a male donor with ankylosing spondylitis or in good health (not recorded which). Written as DNA, the CDR3 is TGTGCCAGCAGTTGGACTACCTACAATGAGCAGTTCTTC. Amino acid sequence: CASSWTTYNEQFF.